Below, 16 T cell receptor beta chains from the same sample are listed, as sequenced in a study of blood T cell repertoires in COVID-19. Only in-frame clones appear in the TCRdb table, and some are missing; sequencing was by immunoSEQ multiplex PCR. The data show about 260,000 clones, with approximately 82% seen just once and about 2% held by the top ten. The sequenced sample was peripheral blood. These TCRs come from a woman older than 75 with acute or convalescent COVID-19.

This chain uses TRBV10-3 with TRBJ1-1, with 7 bases aligning to TRBD1. V lost 7 bases, J lost 4 bases, and 12 bases stayed unmatched. The CDR3 is 15 residues long. From germline, CDR1 is ENHRY and CDR2 SYGVKD. CDR3 amino acids: CAIKPVTGESTEAFF. For the CDR3, the DNA is TGTGCCATCAAGCCGGTTACAGGGGAGAGCACTGAAGCTTTCTTT.

This chain connects TRBV11-3 to TRBJ2-1, with 8 bases identical to TRBD1. The junction had 6 bases not matched to a gene; V was cut back by 5 bases and J by 6 bases. Germline assignment: CDR1 SGHNT and CDR2 YENEEA. The CDR3 has 14 residues. CDR3 in DNA: TGTGCCAGCAGCCTATCGGGGACAGGCAATGAGCAGTTCTTC. Protein product: CASSLSGTGNEQFF.

The chain couples TRBV10-3 to TRBJ1-2; D gene ambiguous. From germline, CDR1 is ENHRY and CDR2 SYGVKD. The CDR3 sequence is 12 residues long. V lost 6 bases and J 4 bases, leaving 9 bases between the germline ends. In nucleotides, the CDR3 is TGTGCCATCAGGGCAGTCTCCTATGGCTACACCTTC. Translation: CAIRAVSYGYTF.

This chain joins TRBV20-1 and TRBJ1-2, with D possibly being TRBD1 (5 bases). The V gene lost 5 bases and the J gene lost 6 bases, with 10 bases spanning the gap. Germline V gene lookup returns CDR1 DFQATT and CDR2 SNEGSKA (reference sequence). CDR3 length: 11 residues. The CDR3 protein is CSAPGHDGYTF. The CDR3 coding sequence is TGCAGTGCTCCCGGACACGATGGCTACACCTTC.

This clone was detected once. V usage is TRBV6-5 and J usage is TRBJ1-1; D is ambiguous. This CDR3 has 12 residues. V lost 6 bases and J lost 8, with 13 bases in between. The V gene's germline CDR1 is MNHEY and CDR2 SVGAGI. Here the CDR3 DNA reads TGTGCCAGCAGCTCCGGGATGAAAGAAGCTTTCTTT. It specifies CASSSGMKEAFF.

The rearrangement joins TRBV6-4 to TRBJ1-2, with TRBD1 matching 10 bases. Losses at the gene ends were 6 bases for V and 0 bases for J; bases not matched to a gene: 1. The CDR3 is made up of 14 amino acids. CDR1 MRHNA and CDR2 SNTAGT come from the germline V gene. The CDR3 coding sequence is TGTGCCAGCAGGGACAGGGGGACTAACTATGGCTACACCTTC. Translated: CASRDRGTNYGYTF.

This clone is a singleton in its sample. The chain has TRBV20-1 and TRBJ2-3; D gene ambiguous. The germline V gene has CDR1 DFQATT and CDR2 SNEGSKA (reference sequence). This CDR3 has 12 amino acids. Trimming cost V 3 bases and J 2 bases, with 6 bases left between them. In DNA, the CDR3 is TGCAGTGCTAGTGTCTACACAGATACGCAGTATTTT. Translated: CSASVYTDTQYF.

The chain combines TRBV7-2 with TRBJ1-5, with 9 bases fitting TRBD1. The V and J ends lost 3 bases and 3 bases, in that order; junction bases with no gene match: 6. Germline V gene data show CDR1 as SGHTA and CDR2 as FQGNSA. The CDR3 is 16 residues long. The DNA for the CDR3 is TGTGCCAGCAGCTTCACCGGGACAGGGTACAATCAGCCCCAGCATTTT. This codes for CASSFTGTGYNQPQHF.

The gene calls are TRBV7-8 and TRBJ2-7; TRBD1 is a possible D gene (6 bases). CDR3 size: 14 residues. The germline gives CDR1 SGHVS, CDR2 FQNEAQ. Trimming shortened V by 5 bases and J by 1 base, and 12 bases separated the two germline ends. CDR3 sequence reads: CASSLDRASYEQYF. In DNA, the CDR3 is TGTGCCAGCAGCCTGGACAGAGCATCCTACGAGCAGTACTTC.

The chain is built from TRBV25-1 and TRBJ1-2; 7 nucleotides line up with TRBD1. Germline CDR1 MGHDK, CDR2 SYGVNS. The CDR3 extends over 16 amino acids. Trimming at V came to 2 bases and at J to 6 bases, leaving 12 bases not matched to a gene. CDR3 loop: CASSEPPPHTGDGYTF. The CDR3, as DNA: TGTGCCAGCAGTGAACCCCCTCCTCACACAGGGGATGGCTACACCTTC.

The chain has TRBV5-6 and TRBJ2-5; 12 bases align to TRBD2. The V segment lost 0 bases and the J segment 2 bases; nucleotides outside the gene matches: 5. Looked up from germline, CDR1 is SGHDT and CDR2 is YYEEEE. The CDR3 length is 17 residues. This chain's CDR3 is CASSLALLAGGQETQYF. CDR3 sequence (DNA): TGTGCCAGCAGCTTGGCCCTACTAGCGGGGGGACAAGAGACCCAGTACTTC.

The rearrangement uses TRBV5-1 and TRBJ2-2; 7 bases are shared with TRBD1. The CDR3 is made up of 15 amino acids. V was clipped by 4 bases and J by 7 bases; unmatched bases: 10. Germline V gene data show CDR1 as SGHRS and CDR2 as YFSETQ. The CDR3 DNA follows: TGCGCCAGCAGCCGACGACAGGGCGAGAGCGGGGAGCTGTTTTTT. It translates to CASSRRQGESGELFF.

This clone showed up just once. This chain connects TRBV28 to TRBJ1-4, with a tentative D call TRBD1 (5 bases). This CDR3 is 13 amino acids long. Germline V lookup: CDR1 MDHEN, CDR2 SYDVKM. The germline V and J ends were trimmed by 4 bases and 8 bases, with 11 bases remaining between them. This CDR3 reads CASSSGSWEKLFF. The CDR3 DNA follows: TGTGCCAGCAGTTCAGGGTCGTGGGAAAAACTGTTTTTT.

The rearrangement uses TRBV7-2 and TRBJ2-7; 9 bases line up with TRBD2. The CDR3 covers 15 residues. Trimming removed 4 bases from V and 2 bases from J; junction bases left unmatched: 6. Germline assignment: CDR1 SGHTA and CDR2 FQGNSA. The CDR3 sequence: CASSYRLAEAYEQYF. The CDR3 DNA is TGTGCCAGCAGCTACAGACTAGCGGAGGCCTACGAGCAGTACTTC. The full variable domain, completed using reference TRBV7-2 and TRBJ2-7, is GAGVSQSPSNKVTEKGKDVELRCDPISGHTALYWYRQSLGQGLEFLIYFQGNSAPDKSGLPSDRFSAERTGGSVSTLTIQRTQQEDSAVYLCASSYRLAEAYEQYFGPGTRLTVT.

This clone was counted a few times. The chain links TRBV10-1 to TRBJ1-1; D is unclear. The length of the CDR3 is 11 residues. The V end was cut by 1 base, the J end by 11 bases, with 8 bases between. The germline CDR1 and CDR2 sequences are WNHNN and SYGVQD (reference sequence). The chain's CDR3 is CASSEYILAFF. CDR3 DNA: TGCGCCAGCAGTGAGTATATCCTTGCTTTCTTT.

This clone was seen a single time. This chain connects TRBV14 to TRBJ2-5; TRBD2 is a possible D gene (5 bases). Per the germline V gene, CDR1 is SGHDN and CDR2 is FVKESK. Deletions cut 0 bases from V and 1 base from J, with 15 bases between. This CDR3 spans 17 amino acids. CDR3 sequence: CASSQDEAQRTQETQYF. DNA of the CDR3: TGTGCCAGCAGCCAAGACGAAGCCCAGCGGACCCAAGAGACCCAGTACTTC.